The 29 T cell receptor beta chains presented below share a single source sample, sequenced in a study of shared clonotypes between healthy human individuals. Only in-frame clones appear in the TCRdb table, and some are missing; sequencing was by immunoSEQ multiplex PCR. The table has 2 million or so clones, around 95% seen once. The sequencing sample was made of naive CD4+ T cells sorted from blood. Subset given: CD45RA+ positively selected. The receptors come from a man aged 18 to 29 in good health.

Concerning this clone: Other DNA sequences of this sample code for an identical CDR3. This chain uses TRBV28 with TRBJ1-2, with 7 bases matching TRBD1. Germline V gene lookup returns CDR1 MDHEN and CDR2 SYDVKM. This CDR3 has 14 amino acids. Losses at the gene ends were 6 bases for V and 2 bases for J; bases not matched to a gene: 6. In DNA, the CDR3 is TGTGCCAGCAGCCTCCGACAGGGCAACTATGGCTACACCTTC. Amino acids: CASSLRQGNYGYTF.

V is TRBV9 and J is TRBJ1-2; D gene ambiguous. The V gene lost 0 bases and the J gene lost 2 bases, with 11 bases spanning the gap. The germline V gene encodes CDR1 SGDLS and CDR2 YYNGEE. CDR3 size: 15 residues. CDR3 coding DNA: TGTGCCAGCAGCGTAGGGTCAAGCAGGAACTATGGCTACACCTTC. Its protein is CASSVGSSRNYGYTF.

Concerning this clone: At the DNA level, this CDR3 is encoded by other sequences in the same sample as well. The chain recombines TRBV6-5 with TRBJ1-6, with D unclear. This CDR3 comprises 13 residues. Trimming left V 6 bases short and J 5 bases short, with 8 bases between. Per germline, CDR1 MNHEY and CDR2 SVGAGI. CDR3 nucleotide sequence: TGTGCCAGCAGACGACAAGATAATTCACCCCTCCACTTT. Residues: CASRRQDNSPLHF.

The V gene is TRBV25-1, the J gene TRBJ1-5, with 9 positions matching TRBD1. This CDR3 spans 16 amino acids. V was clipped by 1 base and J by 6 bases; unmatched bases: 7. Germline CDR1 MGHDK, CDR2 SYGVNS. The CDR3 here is CASSESGTGQFQPQHF. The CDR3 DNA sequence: TGTGCCAGCAGTGAATCGGGGACAGGGCAGTTTCAGCCCCAGCATTTT.

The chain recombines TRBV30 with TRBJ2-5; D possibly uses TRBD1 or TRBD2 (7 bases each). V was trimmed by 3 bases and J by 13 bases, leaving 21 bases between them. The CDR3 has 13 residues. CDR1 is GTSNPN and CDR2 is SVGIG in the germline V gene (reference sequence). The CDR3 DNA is TGTGCCTGGAGCTCCTATACCAGCGGGGACAGGTACTTC. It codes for CAWSSYTSGDRYF.

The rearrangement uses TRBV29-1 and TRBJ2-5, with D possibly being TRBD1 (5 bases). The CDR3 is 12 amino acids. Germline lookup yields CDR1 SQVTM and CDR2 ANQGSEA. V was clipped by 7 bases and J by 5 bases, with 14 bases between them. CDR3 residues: CSGRADVETQYF. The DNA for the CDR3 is TGCAGCGGCAGGGCCGATGTTGAGACCCAGTACTTC.

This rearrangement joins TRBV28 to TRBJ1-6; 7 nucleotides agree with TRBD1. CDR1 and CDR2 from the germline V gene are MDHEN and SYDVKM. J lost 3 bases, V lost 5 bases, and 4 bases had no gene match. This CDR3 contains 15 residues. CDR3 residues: CASSPRQGYNSPLHF. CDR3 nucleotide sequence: TGTGCCAGCAGTCCTCGACAGGGCTATAATTCACCCCTCCACTTT.

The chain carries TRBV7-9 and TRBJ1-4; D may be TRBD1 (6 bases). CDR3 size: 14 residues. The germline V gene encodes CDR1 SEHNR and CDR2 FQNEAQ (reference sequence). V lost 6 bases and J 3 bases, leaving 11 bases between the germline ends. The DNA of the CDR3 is TGTGCCAGCAGTCCCGGACAGTCTAATGAAAAACTGTTTTTT. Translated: CASSPGQSNEKLFF.

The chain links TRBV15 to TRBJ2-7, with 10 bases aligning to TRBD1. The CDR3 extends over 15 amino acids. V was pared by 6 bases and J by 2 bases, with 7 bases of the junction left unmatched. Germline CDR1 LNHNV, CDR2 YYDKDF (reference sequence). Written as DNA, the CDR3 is TGTGCCACCAGTCATCCGGGACAGGGGACCTACGAGCAGTACTTC. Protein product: CATSHPGQGTYEQYF. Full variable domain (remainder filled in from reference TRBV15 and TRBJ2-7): DAMVIQNPRYQVTQFGKPVTLSCSQTLNHNVMYWYQQKSSQAPKLLFHYYDKDFNNEADTPDNFQSRRPNTSFCFLDIRSPGLGDTAMYLCATSHPGQGTYEQYFGPGTRLTVT.

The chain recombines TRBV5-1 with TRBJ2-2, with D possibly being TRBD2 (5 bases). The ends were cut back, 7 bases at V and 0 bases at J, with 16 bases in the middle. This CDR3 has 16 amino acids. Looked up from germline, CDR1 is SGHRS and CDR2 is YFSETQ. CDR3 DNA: TGCGCCAGCCTCGAGGGCTCGATGGCGAACACCGGGGAGCTGTTTTTT. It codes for CASLEGSMANTGELFF. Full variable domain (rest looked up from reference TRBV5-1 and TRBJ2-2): KAGVTQTPRYLIKTRGQQVTLSCSPISGHRSVSWYQQTPGQGLQFLFEYFSETQRNKGNFPGRFSGRQFSNSRSEMNVSTLELGDSALYLCASLEGSMANTGELFFGEGSRLTVL.

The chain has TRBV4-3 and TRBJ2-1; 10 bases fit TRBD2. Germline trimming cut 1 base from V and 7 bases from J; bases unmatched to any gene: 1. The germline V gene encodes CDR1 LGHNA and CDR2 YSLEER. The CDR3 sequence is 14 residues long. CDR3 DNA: TGCGCCAGCAGCCAAGTAGCGGGAGGTAATGAGCAGTTCTTC. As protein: CASSQVAGGNEQFF.

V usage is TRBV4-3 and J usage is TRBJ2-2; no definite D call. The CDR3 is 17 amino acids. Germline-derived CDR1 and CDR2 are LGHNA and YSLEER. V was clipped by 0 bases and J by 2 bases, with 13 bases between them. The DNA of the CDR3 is TGCGCCAGCAGCCAAGATTTGGTCGGAGCCAACACCGGGGAGCTGTTTTTT. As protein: CASSQDLVGANTGELFF.

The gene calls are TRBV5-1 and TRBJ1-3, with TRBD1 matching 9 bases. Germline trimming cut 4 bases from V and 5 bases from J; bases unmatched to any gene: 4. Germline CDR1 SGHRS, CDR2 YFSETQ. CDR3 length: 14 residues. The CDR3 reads CASSRTGDRNTIYF. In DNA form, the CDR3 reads TGCGCCAGCAGCCGGACAGGGGATAGAAACACCATATATTTT. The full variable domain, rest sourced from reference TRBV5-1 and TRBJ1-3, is KAGVTQTPRYLIKTRGQQVTLSCSPISGHRSVSWYQQTPGQGLQFLFEYFSETQRNKGNFPGRFSGRQFSNSRSEMNVSTLELGDSALYLCASSRTGDRNTIYFGEGSWLTVV.

The CDR3 DNA is TGCGCCAGCAGTGAGTCCGCGGGGCTGGGAGGCGAGCAGTACTTC. This sequence encodes CASSESAGLGGEQYF. The chain employs TRBV10-1 and TRBJ2-7; possibly TRBD2 for D (6 bases). V dropped 0 bases and J dropped 6 bases, with 15 bases sitting between them. Germline V gene sequence: CDR1 WNHNN, CDR2 SYGVQD (reference sequence). CDR3 size: 15 residues.

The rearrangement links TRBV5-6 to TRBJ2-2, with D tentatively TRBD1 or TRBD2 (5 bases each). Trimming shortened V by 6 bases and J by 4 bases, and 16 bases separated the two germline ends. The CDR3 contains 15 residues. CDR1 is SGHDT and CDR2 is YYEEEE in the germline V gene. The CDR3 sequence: CASTLGGGFTGELFF. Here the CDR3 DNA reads TGTGCCAGCACCCTGGGTGGGGGATTCACCGGGGAGCTGTTTTTT.

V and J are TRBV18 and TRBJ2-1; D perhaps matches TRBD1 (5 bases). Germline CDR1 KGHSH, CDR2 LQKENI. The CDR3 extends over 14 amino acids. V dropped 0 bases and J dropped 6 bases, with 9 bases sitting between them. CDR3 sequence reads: CASSPPQGGNEQFF. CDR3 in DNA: TGTGCCAGCTCACCACCGCAGGGTGGCAATGAGCAGTTCTTC.

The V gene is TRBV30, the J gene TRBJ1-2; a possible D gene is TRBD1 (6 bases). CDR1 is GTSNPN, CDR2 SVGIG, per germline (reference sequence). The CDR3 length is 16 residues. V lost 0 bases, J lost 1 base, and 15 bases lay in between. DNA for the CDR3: TGTGCCTGGAGTGTAAAGTTCACAGGGAGTAACTATGGCTACACCTTC. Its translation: CAWSVKFTGSNYGYTF.

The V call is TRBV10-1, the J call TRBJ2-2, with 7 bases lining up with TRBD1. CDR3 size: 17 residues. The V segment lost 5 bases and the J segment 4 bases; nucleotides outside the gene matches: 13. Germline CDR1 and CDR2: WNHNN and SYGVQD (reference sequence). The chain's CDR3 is CASSNGGTGARTGELFF. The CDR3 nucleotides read TGCGCCAGCAGTAATGGGGGAACAGGGGCGCGCACCGGGGAGCTGTTTTTT.

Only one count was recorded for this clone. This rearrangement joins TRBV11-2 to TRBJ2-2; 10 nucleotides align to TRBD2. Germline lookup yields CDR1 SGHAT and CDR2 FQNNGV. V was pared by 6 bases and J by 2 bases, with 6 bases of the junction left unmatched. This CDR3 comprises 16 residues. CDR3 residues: CASSPLAGANTGELFF. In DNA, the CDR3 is TGTGCCAGCAGTCCCCTAGCGGGAGCAAACACCGGGGAGCTGTTTTTT.

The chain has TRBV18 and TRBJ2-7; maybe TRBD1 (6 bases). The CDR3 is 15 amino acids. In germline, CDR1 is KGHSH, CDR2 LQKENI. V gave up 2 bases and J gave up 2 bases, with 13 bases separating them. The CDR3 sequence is CASSPTTGGAYEQYF. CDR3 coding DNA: TGTGCCAGCTCACCAACGACAGGAGGCGCCTACGAGCAGTACTTC.

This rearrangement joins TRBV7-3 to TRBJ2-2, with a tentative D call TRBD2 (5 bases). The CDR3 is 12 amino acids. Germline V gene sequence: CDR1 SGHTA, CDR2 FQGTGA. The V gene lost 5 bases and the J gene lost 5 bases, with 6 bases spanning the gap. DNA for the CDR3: TGTGCCAGCAGCCAGCGGACCGGGGAGCTGTTTTTT. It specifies CASSQRTGELFF.

The CDR3: CASKKGGSYEQYF. CDR3 DNA sequence: TGTGCCAGCAAGAAGGGGGGGTCGTACGAGCAGTACTTC. This chain joins TRBV28 and TRBJ2-7, with a tentative D call TRBD2 (7 bases). Trimming took 7 bases from V and 4 from J, leaving 14 bases between them. The CDR3 runs to 13 residues. CDR1 is MDHEN, CDR2 SYDVKM, per germline. The complete variable domain, with remaining parts taken from reference TRBV28 and TRBJ2-7, reads DVKVTQSSRYLVKRTGEKVFLECVQDMDHENMFWYRQDPGLGLRLIYFSYDVKMKEKGDIPEGYSVSREKKERFSLILESASTNQTSMYLCASKKGGSYEQYFGPGTRLTVT.

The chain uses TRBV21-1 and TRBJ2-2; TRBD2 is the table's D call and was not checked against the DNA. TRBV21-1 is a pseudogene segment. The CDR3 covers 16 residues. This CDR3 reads CASSKDSGRNTGELFF. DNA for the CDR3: TGTGCCAGCAGCAAAGATAGCGGGAGGAACACCGGGGAGCTGTTTTTT.

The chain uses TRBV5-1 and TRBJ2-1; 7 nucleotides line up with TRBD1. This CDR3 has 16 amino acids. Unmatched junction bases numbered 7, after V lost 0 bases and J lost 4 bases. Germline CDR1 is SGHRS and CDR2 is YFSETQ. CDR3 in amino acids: CASSLAGQQGYNEQFF. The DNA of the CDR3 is TGCGCCAGCAGCTTGGCGGGACAGCAAGGTTACAATGAGCAGTTCTTC.

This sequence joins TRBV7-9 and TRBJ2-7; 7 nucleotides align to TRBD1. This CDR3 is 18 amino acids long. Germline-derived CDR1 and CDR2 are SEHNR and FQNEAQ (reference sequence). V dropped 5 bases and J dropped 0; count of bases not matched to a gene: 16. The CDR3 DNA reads TGTGCCAGCAGCCGGGACAGACCGATTAAATATAGCTCCTACGAGCAGTACTTC. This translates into CASSRDRPIKYSSYEQYF.

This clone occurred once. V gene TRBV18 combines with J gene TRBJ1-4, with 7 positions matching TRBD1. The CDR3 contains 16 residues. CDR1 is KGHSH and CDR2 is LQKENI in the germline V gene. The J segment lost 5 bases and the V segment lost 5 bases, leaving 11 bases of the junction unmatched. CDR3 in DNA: TGTGCCAGCTCATTCCGGTTGGCCAGGGGGAATGAAAAACTGTTTTTT. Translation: CASSFRLARGNEKLFF.

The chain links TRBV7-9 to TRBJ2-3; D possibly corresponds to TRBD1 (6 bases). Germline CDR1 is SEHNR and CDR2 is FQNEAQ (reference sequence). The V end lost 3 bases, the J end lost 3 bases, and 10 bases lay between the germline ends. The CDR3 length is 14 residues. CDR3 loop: CASSFEGVTDTQYF. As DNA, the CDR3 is TGTGCCAGCAGCTTTGAGGGGGTGACAGATACGCAGTATTTT.

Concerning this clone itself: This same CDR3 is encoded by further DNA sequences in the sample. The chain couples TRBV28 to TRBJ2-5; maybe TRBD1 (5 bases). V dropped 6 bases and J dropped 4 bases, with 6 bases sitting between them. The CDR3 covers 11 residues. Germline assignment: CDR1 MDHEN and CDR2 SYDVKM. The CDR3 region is CASRGRETQYF. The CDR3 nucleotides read TGTGCCAGCAGGGGGCGAGAGACCCAGTACTTC.

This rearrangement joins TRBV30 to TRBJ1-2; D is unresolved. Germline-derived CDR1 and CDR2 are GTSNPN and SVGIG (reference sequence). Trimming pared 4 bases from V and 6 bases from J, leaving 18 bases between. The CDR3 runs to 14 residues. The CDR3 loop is CAWNLVAGRNGYTF. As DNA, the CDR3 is TGTGCCTGGAATTTGGTGGCCGGGAGAAATGGCTACACCTTC. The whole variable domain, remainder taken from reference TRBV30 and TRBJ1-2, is SQTIHQWPATLVQPVGSPLSLECTVEGTSNPNLYWYRQAAGRGLQLLFYSVGIGQISSEVPQNLSASRPQDRQFILSSKKLLLSDSGFYLCAWNLVAGRNGYTFGSGTRLTVV.